These 14 T cell receptor beta chains originate from one sample sequenced in a study of blood T cells in healthy people across ages. Next came a second PCR, run for roughly 6 to 11 cycles, which used a sample-barcoded 5' primer along with a J-beta primer mix. A single record per CDR3 protein comes from TCRdb applying MiXCR to the 5' RACE reads. The table shows 700,000 to 850,000 distinct CDR3 sequences, with 36% occurring only once. Sequencing was performed on blood. All receptors derive from a man in his late teens or twenties in good health.

This clonotype appeared a few times. The CDR3 nucleotides are TGTGCCACCAGCAGAGATCGACCAGGACTCCGGAGCACAGATACGCAGTATTTT. This codes for CATSRDRPGLRSTDTQYF. The gene calls are TRBV15 and TRBJ2-3, with a tentative D call TRBD2 (5 bases). V shed 0 bases and J shed 0 bases, with 16 bases lying between them. This CDR3 is built from 18 residues. Germline values: CDR1 LNHNV, CDR2 YYDKDF (reference sequence). Looking up the rest from reference TRBV15 and TRBJ2-3 gives the full variable domain: DAMVIQNPRYQVTQFGKPVTLSCSQTLNHNVMYWYQQKSSQAPKLLFHYYDKDFNNEADTPDNFQSRRPNTSFCFLDIRSPGLGDTAMYLCATSRDRPGLRSTDTQYFGPGTRLTVL.

The genes are TRBV9 and TRBJ2-7; D is perhaps TRBD1 or TRBD2 (5 bases each). CDR3 length equals 14 residues. CDR1 is SGDLS, CDR2 YYNGEE, per germline. Deletions cut 0 bases from V and 0 bases from J, with 7 bases between. The CDR3 sequence is CASSVDGGSYEQYF. In DNA form, the CDR3 reads TGTGCCAGCAGCGTAGATGGGGGCTCCTACGAGCAGTACTTC.

The chain couples TRBV20-1 to TRBJ2-7; maybe TRBD2 (6 bases). CDR3 size: 13 residues. Germline CDR1 and CDR2: DFQATT and SNEGSKA (reference sequence). DNA for the CDR3: TGCAGCGCCTCCGGAGGGTTTATGGACGAGCAGTACTTC. As protein: CSASGGFMDEQYF.

This clonotype was seen many times. This chain uses TRBV15 with TRBJ2-7, with D perhaps assigned TRBD1 or TRBD2 (5 bases each). Per germline, CDR1 LNHNV and CDR2 YYDKDF (reference sequence). Between the trimmed V and J ends, which lost 3 bases and 5 bases, there was a span of 14 bases. This CDR3 comprises 14 residues. CDR3 sequence: CATSSQRGLNEQYF. The CDR3 nucleotides are TGTGCCACCAGCAGCCAGAGGGGTTTGAACGAGCAGTACTTC.

This clonotype was seen more than once but under ten times. This chain uses TRBV11-3 with TRBJ2-1, with TRBD1 matching 10 bases. The CDR3 length is 15 residues. CDR1 and CDR2 from the germline V gene are SGHNT and YENEEA. Trimming took 1 base from V and 8 from J; bases not matched to a gene: 5. The CDR3 protein is CASSLGGTGVHEQFF. CDR3 DNA: TGTGCCAGCAGCTTAGGAGGGACAGGGGTCCATGAGCAGTTCTTC.

This clonotype occurred a few times. The rearrangement links TRBV7-8 to TRBJ1-5, with D unresolved. The V and J ends lost 2 bases and 5 bases respectively, with 10 bases between them. Germline values: CDR1 SGHVS, CDR2 FQNEAQ. This CDR3 has 14 residues. The CDR3 bases are TGTGCCAGCAGCTTAAACATACCCTATCAGCCCCAGCATTTT. It is translated as CASSLNIPYQPQHF.

This clonotype turned up a few times. The chain couples TRBV12-3 or TRBV12-4 to TRBJ2-5; tentatively, D is TRBD1 (5 bases). With 4 bases removed from V and 11 bases from J, the gap between germline ends came to 26 bases. The CDR3 has 16 residues. The CDR3 coding sequence is TGTGCCAGCAGTTCCTCCTCCGACAGCCTCTACAATGAGCAGTACTTC. It translates to CASSSSSDSLYNEQYF.

This clonotype came up a few times. This chain links TRBV4-1 with TRBJ2-3; D unclear. The CDR3 runs 14 residues. V was shortened by 0 bases and J by 2 bases, with 6 bases between the two germline ends. From germline, CDR1 is MGHRA and CDR2 YSYEKL. Here the CDR3 DNA reads TGCGCCAGCAGCCAAGAAACCTACACAGATACGCAGTATTTT. This encodes CASSQETYTDTQYF.

This clonotype was detected only a few times. The chain has TRBV5-1 and TRBJ2-3; tentatively, D is TRBD1 or TRBD2 (5 bases each). The CDR3 consists of 15 residues. The V gene lost 4 bases and the J gene lost 0 bases, with 12 bases spanning the gap. Germline V CDR1 and CDR2: SGHRS, YFSETQ. DNA for the CDR3: TGCGCCAGCAGCAACCGGGACGGAAGCACAGATACGCAGTATTTT. Protein product: CASSNRDGSTDTQYF.

This rearrangement joins TRBV9 to TRBJ2-5; 10 nucleotides agree with TRBD1. This CDR3 spans 15 amino acids. The V segment lost 0 bases and the J segment 5 bases; nucleotides outside the gene matches: 4. Germline CDR1 reads SGDLS; CDR2 reads YYNGEE. The CDR3 reads CASSVGGQGIETQYF. The CDR3 DNA reads TGTGCCAGCAGCGTAGGGGGACAGGGGATCGAGACCCAGTACTTC.

The chain links TRBV5-1 to TRBJ2-6, with 8 bases identical to TRBD1. The CDR3 has 14 amino acids. CDR1 SGHRS and CDR2 YFSETQ come from the germline V gene. With 9 bases clipped from V and 8 bases from J, the junction kept 10 bases outside the gene matches. In DNA form, the CDR3 reads TGCGCCACAGCGACAGGGGAAATGTCCAACGTCCTGACTTTC. Translated, it gives CATATGEMSNVLTF.

V gene TRBV20-1 combines with J gene TRBJ2-3, with 8 bases identical to TRBD2. There are 14 residues in the CDR3. Germline CDR1 DFQATT, CDR2 SNEGSKA (reference sequence). The V gene end was trimmed by 6 bases and the J gene end by 0 bases; junction bases not matched to a gene: 5. The CDR3 region is CSARLATSTDTQYF. Here the CDR3 DNA reads TGCAGTGCCCGACTAGCGACTAGCACAGATACGCAGTATTTT.

The chain recombines TRBV7-9 with TRBJ1-1; 9 bases line up with TRBD1. With V trimmed by 1 base and J by 3 bases, 3 bases remained unmatched. Germline V gives CDR1 SEHNR, CDR2 FQNEAQ (reference sequence). The CDR3 contains 15 residues. DNA of the CDR3: TGTGCCAGCAGCTTAGGCGACAGGGGGGACACTGAAGCTTTCTTT. It codes for CASSLGDRGDTEAFF.

A remark on this clonotype: An end of the junction does not agree with germline; a read error may underlie this. The chain carries TRBV5-1 and TRBJ1-1; tentative D call: TRBD1 (6 bases). There are 11 residues in the CDR3. Per the germline V gene, CDR1 is SGHRS and CDR2 is YFSETQ. The CDR3 protein is CASSLEGEVFF. The CDR3 DNA sequence: TGCGCCAGCAGCTTGGAGGGGGAAGTTTTCTTT.